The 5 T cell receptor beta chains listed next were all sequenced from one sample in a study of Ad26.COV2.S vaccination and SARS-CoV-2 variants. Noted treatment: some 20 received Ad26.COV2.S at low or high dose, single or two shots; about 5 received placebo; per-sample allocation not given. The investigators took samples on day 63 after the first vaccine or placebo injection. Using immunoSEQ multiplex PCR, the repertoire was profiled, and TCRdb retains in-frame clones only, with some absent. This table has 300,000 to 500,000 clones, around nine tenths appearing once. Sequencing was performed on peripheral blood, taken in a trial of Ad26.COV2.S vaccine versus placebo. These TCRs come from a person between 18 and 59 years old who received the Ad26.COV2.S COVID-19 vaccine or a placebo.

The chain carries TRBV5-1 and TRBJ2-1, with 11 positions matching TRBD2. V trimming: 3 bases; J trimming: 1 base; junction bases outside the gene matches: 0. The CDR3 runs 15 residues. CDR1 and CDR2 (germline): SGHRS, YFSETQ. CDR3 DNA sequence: TGCGCCAGCAGCTCTAGCGGGGGGTCCTACAATGAGCAGTTCTTC. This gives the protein CASSSSGGSYNEQFF.

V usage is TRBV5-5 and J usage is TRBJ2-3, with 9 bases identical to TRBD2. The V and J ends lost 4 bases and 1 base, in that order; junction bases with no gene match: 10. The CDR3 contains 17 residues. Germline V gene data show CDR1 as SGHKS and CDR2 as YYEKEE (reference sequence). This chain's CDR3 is CASSRRVLAGGTDTQYF. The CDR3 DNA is TGTGCCAGCAGCCGGAGGGTATTAGCGGGGGGCACAGATACGCAGTATTTT.

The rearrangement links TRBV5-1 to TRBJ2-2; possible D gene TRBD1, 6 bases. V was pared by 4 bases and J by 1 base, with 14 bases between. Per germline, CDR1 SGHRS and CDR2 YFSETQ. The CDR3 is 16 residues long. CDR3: CASSVRDMGNTGELFF. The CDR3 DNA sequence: TGCGCCAGCAGCGTAAGGGACATGGGGAACACCGGGGAGCTGTTTTTT.

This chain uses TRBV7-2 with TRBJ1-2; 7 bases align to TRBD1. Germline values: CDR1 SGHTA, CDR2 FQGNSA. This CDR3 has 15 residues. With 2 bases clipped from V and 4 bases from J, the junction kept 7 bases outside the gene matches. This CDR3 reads CASSLSQGVGYGYTF. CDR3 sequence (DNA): TGTGCCAGCAGCTTATCCCAGGGGGTCGGCTATGGCTACACCTTC.

This CDR3 reads CASSQVLGLSPLHF. CDR3 bases: TGTGCCAGCAGCCAAGTTCTGGGTCTTTCACCCCTCCACTTT. The chain combines TRBV3-1 (or the pseudogene TRBV3-2) with TRBJ1-6; D remains ambiguous. The germline V and J ends were trimmed by 1 base and 9 bases, with 10 bases remaining between them. The CDR3 has 14 amino acids. CDR1 is LGHDT and CDR2 is YNNKEL in the germline V gene (reference sequence).